One sample yielded the 16 T cell receptor beta chains listed below, sequenced in a study of blood T cell repertoires in COVID-19 (dated by TCRdb to 2018 to 2020). Libraries were made using the immunoSEQ multiplex PCR assay. Here the immuneACCESS table is served through TCRdb, limited to in-frame sequences with V and J called. Missing clones are a known gap in these copies; in checked studies unresolved V genes cover under half, and the rest lacks a known reason. This sample comprises 200,000 or so clones, about 82% of them detected only once. In total, the top ten clones hold under 0.95% of the sample. Sequencing was carried out using peripheral blood. These receptors all come from a man in his sixties with COVID-19, enrolled during active disease.

The chain is built from TRBV4-1 and TRBJ1-1; TRBD1 is a possible D gene (6 bases). This CDR3 has 13 residues. V was clipped by 6 bases and J by 1 base, with 9 bases between them. CDR1 and CDR2 (germline): MGHRA, YSYEKL. The CDR3: CASRMTGNTEAFF. The CDR3 nucleotides are TGCGCCAGCAGGATGACAGGGAACACTGAAGCTTTCTTT.

The rearrangement links TRBV4-1 to TRBJ2-5; D is unclear. The CDR3 is made up of 16 amino acids. Trimming left V 1 base short and J 4 bases short, with 16 bases between. Germline lookup yields CDR1 MGHRA and CDR2 YSYEKL. CDR3 sequence: CASSQVVMGALETQYF. The CDR3 bases are TGCGCCAGCAGCCAAGTCGTTATGGGCGCTCTAGAGACCCAGTACTTC.

The chain joins TRBV19 to TRBJ2-2, with 7 nucleotides matching TRBD1. Germline CDR1 reads LNHDA; CDR2 reads SQIVND (reference sequence). The CDR3 covers 15 residues. After removal of 0 bases from V and 6 bases from J, the junction contained 4 bases not matched to a gene. The CDR3 reads CASSIEFQGAGELFF. The CDR3 DNA sequence: TGTGCCAGTAGTATAGAGTTCCAGGGGGCCGGGGAGCTGTTTTTT.

This chain links TRBV6-4 with TRBJ1-1; maybe TRBD1 (5 bases). Germline V gene lookup returns CDR1 MRHNA and CDR2 SNTAGT. V shed 10 bases and J shed 4 bases, with 16 bases lying between them. The CDR3 is 13 amino acids. For the CDR3, the DNA is TGTGCCACCCGGAAAGGGGCTGGCACTGAAGCTTTCTTT. It codes for CATRKGAGTEAFF.

This clone appeared a few times. The chain couples TRBV18 to TRBJ2-1, with TRBD1 identical over 9 bases. V gave up 3 bases and J gave up 5 bases; unmatched junction bases: 2. Germline-derived CDR1 and CDR2 are KGHSH and LQKENI. This CDR3 spans 14 amino acids. CDR3 in DNA: TGTGCCAGCTCACCCGGACAGGGGCACAATGAGCAGTTCTTC. This translates into CASSPGQGHNEQFF. Variable domain in full (rest from reference TRBV18 and TRBJ2-1): NAGVMQNPRHLVRRRGQEARLRCSPMKGHSHVYWYRQLPEEGLKFMVYLQKENIIDESGMPKERFSAEFPKEGPSILRIQQVVRGDSAAYFCASSPGQGHNEQFFGPGTRLTVL.

Only one count was recorded for this clone. The chain uses TRBV5-1 and TRBJ2-2; 10 bases agree with TRBD2. This CDR3 spans 16 amino acids. Germline CDR1 is SGHRS and CDR2 is YFSETQ. V dropped 3 bases and J dropped 4; count of bases not matched to a gene: 6. CDR3 in DNA: TGCGCCAGCAGCTCTTGGACTAGCGGATTCACCGGGGAGCTGTTTTTT. It specifies CASSSWTSGFTGELFF.

This chain connects TRBV10-3 to TRBJ1-3, with D hard to call. V was shortened by 2 bases and J by 5 bases, with 10 bases between the two germline ends. CDR1 is ENHRY and CDR2 is SYGVKD in the germline V gene. This CDR3 has 14 amino acids. CDR3 in DNA: TGTGCCATCAGTGAGAAGCGTTCGCGAAACACCATATATTTT. This codes for CAISEKRSRNTIYF.

This clone showed up many times. V gene TRBV7-2 combines with J gene TRBJ1-5; TRBD1 agrees at 9 bases. CDR3 length: 14 residues. The junction had 7 bases not matched to a gene; V was cut back by 7 bases and J by 6 bases. CDR1 and CDR2 (germline): SGHTA, FQGNSA. CDR3 nucleotides: TGTGCCAGCAACAGACAGGGGGAAGGTCAGCCCCAGCATTTT. Its protein is CASNRQGEGQPQHF.

The chain employs TRBV7-3 and TRBJ2-2; D unclear. V lost 5 bases and J 0 bases, leaving 4 bases between the germline ends. Germline values: CDR1 SGHTA, CDR2 FQGTGA. CDR3 length: 13 residues. For the CDR3, the DNA is TGTGCCAGCAGCCGAGCGAACACCGGGGAGCTGTTTTTT. It translates to CASSRANTGELFF.

V gene TRBV30 combines with J gene TRBJ2-2; a weak D match, TRBD1 (5 bases). The CDR3 length is 13 residues. Trimming shortened V by 2 bases and J by 7 bases, and 11 bases separated the two germline ends. Germline CDR1 reads GTSNPN; CDR2 reads SVGIG (reference sequence). The CDR3 DNA reads as TGTGCCTGGAGTCTCCCAGGGCTCGGGGAGCTGTTTTTT. This sequence encodes CAWSLPGLGELFF.

The CDR3 DNA follows: TGTGCCAGCTCACTGTACAGGGGCCGGGGGTACACTGAAGCTTTCTTT. It specifies CASSLYRGRGYTEAFF. This rearrangement joins TRBV18 to TRBJ1-1; 7 bases fit TRBD1. Germline V CDR1 and CDR2: KGHSH, LQKENI. With 4 bases clipped from V and 3 bases from J, the junction kept 11 bases outside the gene matches. This CDR3 has 16 amino acids.

This chain connects TRBV28 to TRBJ1-2; the D is unclear. Trimming pared 3 bases from V and 2 bases from J, leaving 4 bases between. The CDR3 covers 12 residues. Per germline, CDR1 MDHEN and CDR2 SYDVKM. The CDR3 sequence: CASSFQNYGYTF. CDR3 sequence (DNA): TGTGCCAGCAGTTTCCAGAACTATGGCTACACCTTC.

This clone was picked up a small number of times. The gene calls are TRBV13 and TRBJ2-2, with a tentative D call TRBD1 (6 bases). The CDR3 covers 16 residues. Germline V gives CDR1 PRHDT, CDR2 FYEKMQ (reference sequence). The V end was cut by 5 bases, the J end by 3 bases, with 16 bases between. DNA of the CDR3: TGTGCCAGCAGCCCGTTCTGGGGGCGGGACACCGGGGAGCTGTTTTTT. Translating gives CASSPFWGRDTGELFF.

This rearrangement joins TRBV28 to TRBJ1-3; 7 positions match TRBD1. The CDR3 covers 15 residues. Looked up from germline, CDR1 is MDHEN and CDR2 is SYDVKM. Germline trimming cut 6 bases from V and 0 bases from J; bases unmatched to any gene: 5. The CDR3, as DNA: TGTGCCAGCAGCCTAGGGGGCCACTCTGGAAACACCATATATTTT. Translation gives CASSLGGHSGNTIYF.

For the CDR3, the DNA is TGTGCCACCAGCAGAGATATACTCACCGGGGAGCTGTTTTTT. As protein: CATSRDILTGELFF. The V call is TRBV15, the J call TRBJ2-2; D ambiguous. CDR3 length equals 14 residues. Germline-derived CDR1 and CDR2 are LNHNV and YYDKDF (reference sequence). Trimming cost V 0 bases and J 4 bases, with 6 bases left between them.

This chain joins TRBV7-2 and TRBJ1-1, with D maybe TRBD1 (5 bases). In germline, CDR1 is SGHTA, CDR2 FQGNSA. CDR3 length: 16 residues. Trimming pared 3 bases from V and 1 base from J, leaving 15 bases between. CDR3 protein: CASSFAPGLENTEAFF. The DNA of the CDR3 is TGTGCCAGCAGCTTCGCACCAGGGCTGGAGAACACTGAAGCTTTCTTT.